This T cell receptor beta chain is drawn from a study of shared T cell receptors in the human thymus (dated by TCRdb to the early 2020s). General notes on the study: The study examined how self-reactive, shared T-cell receptor alpha chains are generated in the human thymus.

Receptors were amplified or captured by the immunoSEQ multiplex PCR assay. The table comes from immuneACCESS by way of TCRdb, which keeps in-frame sequences with V and J called. Part of the clones is missing from these tables; in studies checked, under half for an unresolved V gene and the rest for unknown reasons. The sample table records 550,000 to 800,000 clones; approximately 85% of these occur just once. The ten most abundant clones make up about 0.011% of the sample. Its CDR3 holds 20 amino acids, cysteine through phenylalanine. This entry keeps only the CDR3 DNA: 60 bases, framed from base 1. The V end gives up 4 bases and the J end 0 bases, leaving 14 bases in the junction not matched to a gene. The germline V gene provides CDR1 SGHVS and CDR2 FNYEAQ. As concerns this clone: Its binding antigen is unknown. Base quality data are lacking; no much larger clone is found one base away.

These data were also reused for a study on human thymus T cells. The second study reports: The donors were immunologically healthy infants in Finland who had open corrective cardiac surgery for congenital heart defects. Thymus tissue was obtained as surgical resects removed during corrective cardiac surgery. Both the thymic and the peripheral blood repertoires appeared to show biased V and J gene segment usage. The related research found that thymic TCR repertoires overlapped highly between unrelated individuals. The study used under ten infant thymus samples plus four related peripheral blood samples to characterize TCR alpha and beta repertoires. Donor ages ranged from about 6 to 250 days, and the cohort comprised six or seven male and a couple of female infants. Thymocytes were freed from the tissue by mechanical means and kept at -70 degrees C as pellets of about 9-33 million cells. A QIAsymphony instrument was used to extract genomic DNA from the frozen cell pellets. TCRB and TCRAD loci were amplified from a standardized quantity of quality-controlled genomic DNA using the immunoSEQ multiplex PCR assay. The amplicons spanned the V(D)J region and were long enough to cover the CDR3 and allow V and J genes to be identified. The amplicons were sequenced on an Illumina platform via the commercial immunoSEQ service. Corrections for primer bias and sequencing errors followed previously described methods, while TCRAD and TCRB definitions were based on the IMGT database. The repertoires were analysed using immunoSEQ Analyzer 3.0 and VDJTools for basic statistics, V/J segment usage, diversity estimates, rarefaction and pairwise overlap. Diversity was estimated with Chao1, ChaoE, Efron-Thisted, Shannon and inverse Simpson indices, and also on datasets down-sampled to the smallest sample. For repertoire overlap, CDR3 nucleotide sequence, V gene and J gene had to match strictly, and clustering was done by Jaccard-based multidimensional scaling. On average, about 800,000 unique TCRB clonotypes were obtained from thymus samples, compared with 80,000 to 85,000 from blood samples.

The sample consisted of thymocytes. The sequence derives from a girl less than two years old with a congenital heart defect. Donor details come from another sample of the same person, matched by shared clones. The chain couples TRBV7-6 to TRBJ1-4, with TRBD1 matching 10 junction bases. Here the CDR3 is given as CASSSSLPGQGPATNEKLFF. The bases are TGTGCCAGCAGCTCCTCCCTTCCGGGACAGGGGCCTGCAACTAATGAAAAACTGTTTTTT.